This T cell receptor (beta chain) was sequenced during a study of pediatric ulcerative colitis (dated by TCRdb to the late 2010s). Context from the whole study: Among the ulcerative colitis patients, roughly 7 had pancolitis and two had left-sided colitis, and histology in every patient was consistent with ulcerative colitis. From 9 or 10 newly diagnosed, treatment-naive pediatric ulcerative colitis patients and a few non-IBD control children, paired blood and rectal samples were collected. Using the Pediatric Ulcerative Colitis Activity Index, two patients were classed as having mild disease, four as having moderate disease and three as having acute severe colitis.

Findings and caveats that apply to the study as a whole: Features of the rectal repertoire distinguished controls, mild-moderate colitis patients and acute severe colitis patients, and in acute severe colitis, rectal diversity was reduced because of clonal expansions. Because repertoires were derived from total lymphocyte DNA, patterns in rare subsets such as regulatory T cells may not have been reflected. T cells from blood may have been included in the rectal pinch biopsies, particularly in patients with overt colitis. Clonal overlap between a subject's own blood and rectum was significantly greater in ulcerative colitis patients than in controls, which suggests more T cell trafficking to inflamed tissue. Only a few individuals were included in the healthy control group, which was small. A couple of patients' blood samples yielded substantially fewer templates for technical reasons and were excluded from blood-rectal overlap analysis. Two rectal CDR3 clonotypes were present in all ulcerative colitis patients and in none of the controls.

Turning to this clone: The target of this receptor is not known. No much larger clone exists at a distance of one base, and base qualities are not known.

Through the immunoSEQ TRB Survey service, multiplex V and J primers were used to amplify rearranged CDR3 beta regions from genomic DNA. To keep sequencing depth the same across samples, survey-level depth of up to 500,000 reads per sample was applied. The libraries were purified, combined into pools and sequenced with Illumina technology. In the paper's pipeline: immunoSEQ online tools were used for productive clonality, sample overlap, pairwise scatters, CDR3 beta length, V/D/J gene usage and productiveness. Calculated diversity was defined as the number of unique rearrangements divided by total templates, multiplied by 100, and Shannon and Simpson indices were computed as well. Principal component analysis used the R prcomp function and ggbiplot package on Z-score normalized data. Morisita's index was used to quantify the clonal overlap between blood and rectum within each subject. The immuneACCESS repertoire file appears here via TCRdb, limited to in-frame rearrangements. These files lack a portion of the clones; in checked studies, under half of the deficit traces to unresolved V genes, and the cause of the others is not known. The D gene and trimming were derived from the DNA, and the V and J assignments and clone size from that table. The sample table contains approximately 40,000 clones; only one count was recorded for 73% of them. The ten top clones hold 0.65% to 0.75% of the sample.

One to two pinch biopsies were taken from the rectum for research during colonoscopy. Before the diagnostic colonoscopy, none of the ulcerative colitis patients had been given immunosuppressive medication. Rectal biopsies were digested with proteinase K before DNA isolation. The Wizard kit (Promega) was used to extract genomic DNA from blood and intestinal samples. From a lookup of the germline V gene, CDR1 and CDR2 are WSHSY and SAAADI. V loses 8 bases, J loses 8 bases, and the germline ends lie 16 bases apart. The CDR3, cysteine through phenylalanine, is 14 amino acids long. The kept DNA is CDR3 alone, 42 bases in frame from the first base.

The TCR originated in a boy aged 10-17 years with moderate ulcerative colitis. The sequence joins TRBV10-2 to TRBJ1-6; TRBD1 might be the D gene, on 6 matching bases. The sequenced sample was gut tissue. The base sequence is TGCGCCAGCGCACATGGGGGGCATGATTCACCCCTCCACTTT. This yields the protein CASAHGGHDSPLHF.